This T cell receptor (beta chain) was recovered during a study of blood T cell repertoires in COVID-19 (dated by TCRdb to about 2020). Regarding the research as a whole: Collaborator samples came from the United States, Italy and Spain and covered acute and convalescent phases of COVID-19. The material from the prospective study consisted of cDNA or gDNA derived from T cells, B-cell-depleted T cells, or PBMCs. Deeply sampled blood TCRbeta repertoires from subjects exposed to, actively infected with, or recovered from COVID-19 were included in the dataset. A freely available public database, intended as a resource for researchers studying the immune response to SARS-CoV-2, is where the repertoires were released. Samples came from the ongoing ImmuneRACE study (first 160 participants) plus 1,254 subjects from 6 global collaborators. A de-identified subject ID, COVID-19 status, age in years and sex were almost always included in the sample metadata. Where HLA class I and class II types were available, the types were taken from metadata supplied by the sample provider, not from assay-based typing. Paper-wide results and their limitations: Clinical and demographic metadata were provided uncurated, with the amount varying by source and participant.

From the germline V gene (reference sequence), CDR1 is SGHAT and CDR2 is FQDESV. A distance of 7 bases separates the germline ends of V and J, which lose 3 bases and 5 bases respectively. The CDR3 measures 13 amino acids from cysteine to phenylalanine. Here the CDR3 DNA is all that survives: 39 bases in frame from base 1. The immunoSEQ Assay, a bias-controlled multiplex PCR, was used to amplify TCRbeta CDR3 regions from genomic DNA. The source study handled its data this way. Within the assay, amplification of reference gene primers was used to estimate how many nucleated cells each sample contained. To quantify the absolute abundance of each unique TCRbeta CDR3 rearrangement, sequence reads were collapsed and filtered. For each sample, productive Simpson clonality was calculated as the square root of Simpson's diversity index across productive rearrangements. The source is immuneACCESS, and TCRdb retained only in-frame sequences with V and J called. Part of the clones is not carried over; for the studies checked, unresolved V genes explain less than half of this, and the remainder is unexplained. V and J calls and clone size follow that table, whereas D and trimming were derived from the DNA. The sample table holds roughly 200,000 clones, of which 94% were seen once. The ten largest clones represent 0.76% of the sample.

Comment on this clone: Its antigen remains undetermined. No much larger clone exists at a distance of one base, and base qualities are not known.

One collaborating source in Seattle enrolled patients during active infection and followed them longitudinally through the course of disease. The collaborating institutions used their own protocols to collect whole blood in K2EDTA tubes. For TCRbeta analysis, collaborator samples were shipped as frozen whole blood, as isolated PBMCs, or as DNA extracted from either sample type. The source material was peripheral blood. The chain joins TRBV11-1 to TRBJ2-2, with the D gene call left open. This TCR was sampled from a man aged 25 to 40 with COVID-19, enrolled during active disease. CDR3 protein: CASSFSRTGELFF. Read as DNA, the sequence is TGTGCCAGCAGCTTCTCGAGAACCGGGGAGCTGTTTTTT.